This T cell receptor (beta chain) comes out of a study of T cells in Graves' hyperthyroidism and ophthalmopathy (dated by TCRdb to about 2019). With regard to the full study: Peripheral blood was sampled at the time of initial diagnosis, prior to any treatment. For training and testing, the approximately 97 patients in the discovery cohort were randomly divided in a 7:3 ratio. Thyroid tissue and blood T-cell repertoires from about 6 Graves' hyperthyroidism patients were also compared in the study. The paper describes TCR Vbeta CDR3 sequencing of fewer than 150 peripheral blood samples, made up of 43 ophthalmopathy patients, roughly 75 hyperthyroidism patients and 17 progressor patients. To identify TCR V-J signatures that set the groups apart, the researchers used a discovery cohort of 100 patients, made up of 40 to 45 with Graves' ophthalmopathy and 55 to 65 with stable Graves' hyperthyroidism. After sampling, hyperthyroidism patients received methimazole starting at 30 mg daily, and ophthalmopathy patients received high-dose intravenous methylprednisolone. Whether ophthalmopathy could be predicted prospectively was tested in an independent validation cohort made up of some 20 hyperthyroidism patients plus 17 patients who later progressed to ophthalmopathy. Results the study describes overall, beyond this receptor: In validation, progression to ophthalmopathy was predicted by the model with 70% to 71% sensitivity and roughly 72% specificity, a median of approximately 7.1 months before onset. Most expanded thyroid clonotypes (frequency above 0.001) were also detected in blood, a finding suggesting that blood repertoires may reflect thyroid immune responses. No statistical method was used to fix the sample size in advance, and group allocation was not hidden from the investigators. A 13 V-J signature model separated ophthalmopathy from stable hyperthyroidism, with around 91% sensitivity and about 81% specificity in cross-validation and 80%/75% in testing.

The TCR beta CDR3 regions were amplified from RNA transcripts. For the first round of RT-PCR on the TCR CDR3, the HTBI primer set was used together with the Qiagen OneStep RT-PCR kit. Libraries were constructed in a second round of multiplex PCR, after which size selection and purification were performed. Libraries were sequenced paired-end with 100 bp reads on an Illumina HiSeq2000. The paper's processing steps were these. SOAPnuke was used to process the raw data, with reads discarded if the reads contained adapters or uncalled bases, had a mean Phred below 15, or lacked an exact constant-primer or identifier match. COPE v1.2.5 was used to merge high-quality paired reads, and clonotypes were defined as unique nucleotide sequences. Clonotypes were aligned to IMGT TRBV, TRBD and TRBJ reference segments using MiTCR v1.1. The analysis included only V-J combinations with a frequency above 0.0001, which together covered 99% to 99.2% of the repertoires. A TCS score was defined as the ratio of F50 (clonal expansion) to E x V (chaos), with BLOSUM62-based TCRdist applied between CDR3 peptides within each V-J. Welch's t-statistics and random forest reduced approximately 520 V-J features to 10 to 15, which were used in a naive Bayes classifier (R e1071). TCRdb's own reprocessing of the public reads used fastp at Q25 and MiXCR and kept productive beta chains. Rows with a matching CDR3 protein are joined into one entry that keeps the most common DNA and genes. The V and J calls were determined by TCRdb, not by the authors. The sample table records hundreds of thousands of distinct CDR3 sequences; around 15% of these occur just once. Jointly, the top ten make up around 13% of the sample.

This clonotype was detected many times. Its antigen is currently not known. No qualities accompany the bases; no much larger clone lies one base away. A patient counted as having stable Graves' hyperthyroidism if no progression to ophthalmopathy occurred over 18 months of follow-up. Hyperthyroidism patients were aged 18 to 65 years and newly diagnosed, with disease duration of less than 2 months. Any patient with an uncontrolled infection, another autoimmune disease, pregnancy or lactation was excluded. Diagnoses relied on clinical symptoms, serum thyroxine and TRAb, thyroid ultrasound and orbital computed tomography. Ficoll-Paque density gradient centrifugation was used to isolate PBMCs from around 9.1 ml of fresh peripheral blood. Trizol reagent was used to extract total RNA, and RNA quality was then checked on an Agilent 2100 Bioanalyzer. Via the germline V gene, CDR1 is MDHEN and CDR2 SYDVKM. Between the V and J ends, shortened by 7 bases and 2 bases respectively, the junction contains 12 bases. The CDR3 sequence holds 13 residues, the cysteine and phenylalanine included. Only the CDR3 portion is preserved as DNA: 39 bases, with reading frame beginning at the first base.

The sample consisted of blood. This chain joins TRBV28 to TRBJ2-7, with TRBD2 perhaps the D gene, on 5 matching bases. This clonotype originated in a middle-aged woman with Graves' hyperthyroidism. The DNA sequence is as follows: TGTGCCAGCACGGGGTCAGGAACCTACGAGCAGTACTTC. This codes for CASTGSGTYEQYF.